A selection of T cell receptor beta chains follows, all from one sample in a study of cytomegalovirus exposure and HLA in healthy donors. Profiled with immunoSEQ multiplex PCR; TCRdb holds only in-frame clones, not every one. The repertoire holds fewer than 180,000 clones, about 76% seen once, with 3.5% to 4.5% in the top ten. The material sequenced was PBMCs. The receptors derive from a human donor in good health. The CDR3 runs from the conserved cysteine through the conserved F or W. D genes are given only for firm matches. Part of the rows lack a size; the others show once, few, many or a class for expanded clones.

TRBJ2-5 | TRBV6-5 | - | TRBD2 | CASRGLAGGQETQYF | TGTGCCAGCAGGGGACTAGCGGGGGGCCAAGAGACCCAGTACTTC
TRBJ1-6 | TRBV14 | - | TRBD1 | CASSQRQGNSPLHF | TGTGCCAGCAGCCAGAGACAGGGGAATTCACCCCTCCACTTT
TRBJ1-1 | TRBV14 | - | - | CASSREPGRAEAFF | TGTGCCAGCAGCCGAGAACCAGGGAGGGCTGAAGCTTTCTTT
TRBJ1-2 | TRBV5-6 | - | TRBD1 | CASMVVGQVYGYTF | TGTGCCAGCATGGTGGTGGGACAGGTCTATGGCTACACCTTC
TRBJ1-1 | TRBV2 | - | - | CASSDGGLNRIEAFF | TGTGCCAGCAGTGATGGGGGCTTAAACAGGATTGAAGCTTTCTTT
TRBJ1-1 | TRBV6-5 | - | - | CASSPAGGTEAFF | TGTGCCAGCAGTCCCGCCGGAGGGACTGAAGCTTTCTTT
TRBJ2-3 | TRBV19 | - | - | CASRTTTDTQYF | TGTGCCAGTAGGACAACCACAGATACGCAGTATTTT
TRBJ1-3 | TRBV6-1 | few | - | CASRGQGNSGNTIYF | TGTGCCAGCAGAGGGCAGGGCAACTCTGGAAACACCATATATTTT
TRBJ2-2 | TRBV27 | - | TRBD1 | CASSRRTGITGELFF | TGTGCCAGCAGTAGACGGACAGGGATCACCGGGGAGCTGTTTTTT
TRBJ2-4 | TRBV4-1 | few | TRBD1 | CASSAWGQTNIQYF | TGCGCCAGCAGCGCGTGGGGACAGACAAACATTCAGTACTTC
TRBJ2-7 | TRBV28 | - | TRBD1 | CASRGQHSYEQYF | TGTGCCAGCAGGGGACAGCATTCCTACGAGCAGTACTTC
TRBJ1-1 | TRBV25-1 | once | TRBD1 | CASSNDRGPEAFF | TGTGCCAGCAGCAACGACAGGGGCCCTGAAGCTTTCTTT
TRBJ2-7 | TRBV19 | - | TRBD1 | CASSSGGAGYEQYF | TGTGCCAGTAGTTCAGGGGGCGCGGGTTACGAGCAGTACTTC
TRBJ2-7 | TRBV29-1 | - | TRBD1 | CSVAWGQGAYEQYF | TGCAGCGTCGCCTGGGGACAGGGGGCATACGAGCAGTACTTC
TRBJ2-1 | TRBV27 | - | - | CASSPPFSNEQFF | TGTGCCAGCAGTCCCCCCTTCAGCAATGAGCAGTTCTTC
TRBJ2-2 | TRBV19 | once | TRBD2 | CASMIAGGLGELFF | TGTGCCAGTATGATAGCGGGGGGGCTTGGGGAGCTGTTTTTT
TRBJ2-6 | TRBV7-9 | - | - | CASSPRDSGANVLTF | TGTGCCAGCAGCCCCCGGGACTCTGGGGCCAACGTCCTGACTTTC
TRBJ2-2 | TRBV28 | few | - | CASLPGANTGELFF | TGTGCCAGCCTACCCGGGGCGAACACCGGGGAGCTGTTTTTT
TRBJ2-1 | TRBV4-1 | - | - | CASSQEGAIAAGGNEQFF | TGCGCCAGCAGCCAAGAGGGGGCTATCGCGGCAGGTGGGAATGAGCAGTTCTTC
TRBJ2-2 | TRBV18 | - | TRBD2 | CASSPGGGAPPGTGELFF | TGTGCCAGCTCACCTGGCGGGGGGGCCCCGCCAGGCACCGGGGAGCTGTTTTTT
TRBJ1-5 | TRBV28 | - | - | CASSSGGPLNQPQHF | TGTGCCAGCAGTTCCGGGGGGCCTCTCAATCAGCCCCAGCATTTT
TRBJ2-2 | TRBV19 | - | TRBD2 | CASSVRLAGDAGELFF | TGTGCCAGTAGTGTGAGACTAGCGGGAGACGCCGGGGAGCTGTTTTTT
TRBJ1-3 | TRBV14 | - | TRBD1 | CASSRGQGPVYAGNTIYF | TGTGCCAGCAGCCGGGGACAGGGCCCAGTGTACGCTGGAAACACCATATATTTT
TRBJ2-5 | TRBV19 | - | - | CASSMGQTGETQYF | TGTGCCAGTAGTATGGGGCAGACAGGAGAGACCCAGTACTTC
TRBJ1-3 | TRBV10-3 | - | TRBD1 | CAISESSDRGYGNTIYF | TGTGCCATCAGTGAGTCTTCTGACAGGGGGTATGGAAACACCATATATTTT
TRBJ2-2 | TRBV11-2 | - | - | CASSWSNTGELFF | TGTGCCAGCAGCTGGAGCAACACCGGGGAGCTGTTTTTT
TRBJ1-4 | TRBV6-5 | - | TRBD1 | CASSPGTGDGKLFF | TGTGCCAGCAGTCCCGGGACAGGGGATGGAAAACTGTTTTTT
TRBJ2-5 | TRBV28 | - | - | CASSPLQGKGKTQYF | TGTGCCAGCAGTCCGTTACAGGGTAAAGGAAAGACCCAGTACTTC
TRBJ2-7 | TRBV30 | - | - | CAWSLGQEQYF | TGTGCCTGGAGTCTGGGCCAGGAGCAGTACTTC
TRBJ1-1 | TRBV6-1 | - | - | CASSESGVTEAFF | TGTGCCAGCAGTGAATCGGGGGTGACTGAAGCTTTCTTT
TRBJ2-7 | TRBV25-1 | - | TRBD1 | CASLGQPYEQYF | TGTGCCAGCCTGGGACAGCCTTACGAGCAGTACTTC
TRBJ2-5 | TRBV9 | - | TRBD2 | CASSHSVAGGWAQETQYF | TGTGCCAGCAGTCACTCGGTAGCGGGGGGGTGGGCTCAAGAGACCCAGTACTTC
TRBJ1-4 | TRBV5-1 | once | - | CASSGGLTNEKLFF | TGCGCCAGCAGCGGCGGCCTAACTAATGAAAAACTGTTTTTT
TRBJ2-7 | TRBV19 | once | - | CASRGRDSYEQYF | TGTGCCAGTCGAGGACGGGACTCCTACGAGCAGTACTTC
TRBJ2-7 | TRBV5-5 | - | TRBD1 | CASSLAGGPYEQYF | TGTGCCAGCAGCTTGGCAGGGGGCCCCTACGAGCAGTACTTC
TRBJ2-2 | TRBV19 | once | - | CASSYENLGAGELFF | TGTGCCAGTAGTTACGAGAACCTAGGGGCCGGGGAGCTGTTTTTT
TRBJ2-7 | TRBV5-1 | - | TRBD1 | CASSYSRGSSYEQYF | TGCGCCAGCAGCTACTCCAGGGGGAGCTCCTACGAGCAGTACTTC
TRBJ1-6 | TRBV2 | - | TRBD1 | CASTPGGSPLHF | TGTGCCAGCACCCCAGGGGGATCACCCCTCCACTTT
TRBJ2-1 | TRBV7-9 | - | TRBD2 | CASSSGGRVDLYNEQFF | TGTGCCAGCAGCTCAGGTGGGAGGGTAGACCTCTACAATGAGCAGTTCTTC
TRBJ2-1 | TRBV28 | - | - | CASSPEGVDEQFF | TGTGCCAGCAGTCCCGAGGGCGTCGATGAGCAGTTCTTC
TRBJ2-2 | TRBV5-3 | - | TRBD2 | CARGTDTSGSFAGELFF | TGTGCCAGAGGCACAGACACTAGCGGGAGCTTCGCCGGGGAGCTGTTTTTT
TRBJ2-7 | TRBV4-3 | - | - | CASSQRTFSYEQYF | TGCGCCAGCAGCCAGAGGACATTTTCCTACGAGCAGTACTTC
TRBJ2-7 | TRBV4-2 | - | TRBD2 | CASSLKREGIYEQYF | TGTGCCAGCAGCCTAAAGCGGGAGGGCATTTACGAGCAGTACTTC
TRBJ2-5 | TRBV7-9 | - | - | CSSSSPRETQYF | TGTTCCAGCAGCTCCCCTCGGGAGACCCAGTACTTC
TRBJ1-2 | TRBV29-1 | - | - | CSVDRGTF | TGCAGCGTTGATCGGGGCACCTTC
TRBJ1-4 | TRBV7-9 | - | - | CASSLVVSRNEKLFF | TGTGCCAGCAGCTTAGTGGTGTCGAGAAATGAAAAACTGTTTTTT
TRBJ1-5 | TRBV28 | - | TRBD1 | CASSLVSGGLQPQHF | TGTGCCAGCAGTTTAGTATCAGGGGGTCTTCAGCCCCAGCATTTT
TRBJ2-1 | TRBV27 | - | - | CCTSTDVNYNEQFF | TGTTGCACTAGCACAGACGTTAACTACAATGAGCAGTTCTTC
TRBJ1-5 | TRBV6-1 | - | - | CASSEGGTRRFQPQHF | TGTGCCAGCAGTGAAGGTGGGACACGACGGTTCCAGCCCCAGCATTTT
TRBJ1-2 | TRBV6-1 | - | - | CASITDAQASGYTF | TGTGCCAGCATCACAGACGCCCAGGCGTCTGGCTACACCTTC
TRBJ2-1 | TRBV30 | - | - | CAWSVSTSSNEQFF | TGTGCCTGGAGTGTCTCAACTAGTTCCAATGAGCAGTTCTTC
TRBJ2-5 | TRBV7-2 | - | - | CASSLTLSQETQYF | TGTGCCAGCAGCTTAACTCTCTCTCAAGAGACCCAGTACTTC
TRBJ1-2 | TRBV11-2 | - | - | CASSLELPGDYYGYTF | TGTGCCAGCAGCTTAGAACTGCCAGGGGATTACTATGGCTACACCTTC
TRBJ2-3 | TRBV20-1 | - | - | CSANRVNTQYF | TGCAGTGCTAACAGGGTAAATACGCAGTATTTT
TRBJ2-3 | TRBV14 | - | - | CASSQDLTDTQYF | TGTGCCAGCAGCCAAGATTTAACAGATACGCAGTATTTT
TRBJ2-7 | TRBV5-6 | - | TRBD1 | CASSWGQTYEQYF | TGTGCCAGCAGCTGGGGACAGACCTACGAGCAGTACTTC
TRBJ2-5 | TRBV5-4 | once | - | CASSLGGASEETQYF | TGTGCCAGCAGCTTAGGAGGGGCGTCGGAAGAGACCCAGTACTTC
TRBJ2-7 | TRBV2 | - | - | CASSEALAAYEQYF | TGTGCCAGCAGTGAAGCATTGGCAGCGTACGAGCAGTACTTC
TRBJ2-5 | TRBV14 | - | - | CASSQGSGYQETQYF | TGTGCCAGCAGCCAAGGGAGCGGTTACCAAGAGACCCAGTACTTC